The 13 T cell receptor delta chains presented below share a single source sample, sequenced in a study of gamma-delta T cells after stem cell transplantation. TCRdb repeated clone calling on the RT-PCR reads with CATT. The data hold about 2,600 delta-chain clones, with more than 2.5% observed a single time. The sample was gamma-delta T cells. The source of these receptors is a human donor. It is not recorded whose cells these are; they may come from a transplant donor.

Notes on this clone: For this DNA, TCRdb reports the protein of a much larger clone, which diverges at residue 8, most likely from a read error; the protein presented here is translated directly from the DNA. The chain combines TRDV2 with TRDJ1; D may be TRDD2 (5 bases). In germline, CDR1 is GEAIGNYY, CDR2 EKD. V was cut by 3 bases and J by 0 bases, with 19 bases left in between. The length of the CDR3 is 17 residues. This chain's CDR3 is CACDRLLREPDTDKLIF. CDR3 in DNA: TGTGCCTGTGACCGCCTACTGAGGGAGCCTGACACCGATAAACTCATCTTT.

The rearrangement uses TRDV2 and TRDJ1, with D possibly being TRDD2 (6 bases). This CDR3 comprises 20 residues. V lost 3 bases and J lost 6, with 34 bases in between. Germline V lookup: CDR1 GEAIGNYY, CDR2 EKD. Here the CDR3 DNA reads TGTGCCTGTGACGAGGCCTTCCACACATCCCTTGAAAAGTCTACCAATAAACTCATCTTT. It specifies CACDEAFHTSLEKSTNKLIF.

Here the CDR3 DNA reads TGTGCCTGTGACGGGATCCGACTGGGGGATACTTTCACCGATAAACTCATCTTT. It codes for CACDGIRLGDTFTDKLIF. J is TRDJ1 and V is TRDV2, with TRDD3 identical over 12 bases. The CDR3 covers 18 residues. The germline CDR1 and CDR2 sequences are GEAIGNYY and EKD. With V trimmed by 3 bases and J by 1 base, 11 bases remained unmatched.

In regard to this clone: The protein that TCRdb holds for this DNA derives from a much larger clone and differs from the translated DNA at residue 9, which likely indicates a read error; the protein shown here is translated from the DNA. CDR3 loop: CACDGIRLRDTDTDKLIF. CDR3 in DNA: TGTGCCTGTGACGGGATCCGACTGAGGGATACGGACACCGATAAACTCATCTTT. The chain combines TRDV2 with TRDJ1; 8 bases agree with TRDD3. The V and J ends lost 3 bases and 0 bases, in that order; junction bases with no gene match: 14. This CDR3 is built from 18 residues. Germline-derived CDR1 and CDR2 are GEAIGNYY and EKD.

Points on this clone: TCRdb lists the protein of a much larger clone for this DNA, which differs at residue 15, so this is likely a read error; the protein given here is translated from the DNA itself. The V and J genes are TRDV2 and TRDJ1; 9 positions match TRDD3. CDR3 size: 18 residues. Germline loops: CDR1 GEAIGNYY, CDR2 EKD. The CDR3 nucleotides read TGTGCCTGCTCCTTCCTCACTGGGGGAAGAGAGACCACCGATAACCTCATCTTT. It yields the protein CACSFLTGGRETTDNLIF.

This clone was picked up a small number of times. A much larger clonotype is one base distant, so this may be a read error. This same CDR3 is encoded by further DNA sequences in the sample. J is TRDJ1 and V is TRDV2; 7 positions agree with TRDD3. The CDR3 extends over 17 amino acids. Germline V gene sequence: CDR1 GEAIGNYY, CDR2 EKD. CDR3 nucleotide sequence: TGTGCCTGCGACACCGTACTGGGGATTAATGAAACCGATAAACTCATCTTT. It is translated as CACDTVLGINETDKLIF.

This clone was counted only a few times. TCRdb pairs this DNA with a much larger clone's protein that differs at residue 4, likely a read error; the protein shown was translated from the DNA. The chain is built from TRDV2 and TRDJ1; TRDD3 aligns across 7 bases. CDR3 length: 20 residues. The V gene's germline CDR1 is GEAIGNYY and CDR2 EKD. Written as DNA, the CDR3 is TGTGCCTGTTACACCCTCAGTACTGCTGGGGGCACCGAGTACACCGATAAACTCATCTTT. Residues: CACYTLSTAGGTEYTDKLIF.

A note on this clone: A read error likely explains why the TCRdb protein, taken from a much larger clone, differs from this DNA's translation at residues 4 and 11; the protein shown is translated from the DNA. J is TRDJ1 and V is TRDV2, with 12 nucleotides matching TRDD3. Germline CDR1 is GEAIGNYY and CDR2 is EKD. The CDR3 runs 15 residues. Trimming took 6 bases from V and 7 from J; bases not matched to a gene: 11. Here the CDR3 DNA reads TGTGCCTGTAACTTACTGGGGGATACTCCCGGTAAACTCATCTTT. Residues: CACNLLGDTPGKLIF.

A note on this clone: A far more abundant clone sits one base away, making this likely a read error. Other DNA sequences from this sample encode an identical CDR3 as well. The chain is built from TRDV2 and TRDJ1; 7 positions match TRDD3. CDR3 size: 15 residues. Germline assignment: CDR1 GEAIGNYY and CDR2 EKD. Written as DNA, the CDR3 is TGTGCCTGCGACACAGTTGGGGGAGACACCGATAAACTCATCTTT. Its translation: CACDTVGGDTDKLIF.

A note on this clone: At the DNA level, this CDR3 is encoded by other sequences in the same sample as well. The chain has TRDV2 and TRDJ1, with TRDD3 matching over 13 bases. Trimming took 1 base from V and 2 from J; bases not matched to a gene: 3. Germline-derived CDR1 and CDR2 are GEAIGNYY and EKD. This CDR3 is built from 16 residues. CDR3 sequence: CACDTVLGDTTDKLIF. The CDR3 region has the DNA TGTGCCTGTGACACAGTACTGGGGGATACGACCGATAAACTCATCTTT.

This clone was recorded a few times. The genes are TRDV1 and TRDJ1; 8 bases fit TRDD3. Trimming at V came to 2 bases and at J to 6 bases, leaving 29 bases not matched to a gene. The CDR3 spans 22 residues. Germline V gives CDR1 TSWWSYY, CDR2 QGS. CDR3 sequence reads: CALGEGFSAGWGISIPIYKLIF. In DNA form, the CDR3 reads TGTGCTCTTGGGGAAGGTTTTTCTGCGGGGTGGGGGATCTCCATCCCGATTTATAAACTCATCTTT.

This clone came up a few times. This likely came from a read error, as a far larger clone is one base away. Other nucleotide sequences from this sample produce the same CDR3. The chain recombines TRDV2 with TRDJ3; 12 bases align to TRDD3. Germline CDR1 and CDR2: GEAIGNYY and EKD. J was trimmed by 4 bases and V by 0 bases; bases with no gene match: 9. The CDR3 loop spans 20 amino acids. The CDR3 DNA is TGTGCCTGTGACACCGTACTGGGGGATACCCTCTCTTGGGACACCCGACAGATGTTTTTC. Protein product: CACDTVLGDTLSWDTRQMFF.

On this clone: This is likely an artifact of a read error, given a far larger clone one base away. Other DNA sequences in the same sample also yield this CDR3. The CDR3 reads CACDTLLGDHLTDKLIF. The CDR3 DNA is TGTGCCTGCGACACATTACTGGGGGATCACCTCACCGATAAACTCATCTTT. V and J are TRDV2 and TRDJ1, with 10 bases that match TRDD3. The V gene's germline CDR1 is GEAIGNYY and CDR2 EKD. This CDR3 spans 17 amino acids.